This entry describes one TCR beta chain. The data were taken from a study of blood T cell repertoires in COVID-19. About the research overall: T cells, B-cell-depleted T cells, or PBMCs supplied cDNA or gDNA.

Sequenced by immunoSEQ multiplex PCR; TCRdb stores in-frame clones only, minus some. The sample lists 140,000 to 150,000 clones, over 65% occurring once. Enrolled through a virtual design, the participants were between roughly 18 and 89 years of age and came from approximately 25 US areas. Two consecutive negative NP/OP PCR tests, clearance, or resolved symptoms defined Cohort 3 recovery. Germline V gene lookup returns CDR1 MDHEN and CDR2 SYDVKM. CDR3 length: 15 amino acids. The V and J ends lost 2 bases and 3 bases respectively, with 12 bases between them. Sequenced input: PBMCs or T cells enriched from blood (not recorded which). This TCR was sampled from a woman between 50 and 59 years old who had recovered from COVID-19. This chain links TRBV28 with TRBJ2-3, with D possibly matching TRBD2 (5 bases). In DNA, the CDR3 is TGTGCCAGCAGTTTACGTGGGCGCGGGACAGATACGCAGTATTTT. The encoded protein is CASSLRGRGTDTQYF.